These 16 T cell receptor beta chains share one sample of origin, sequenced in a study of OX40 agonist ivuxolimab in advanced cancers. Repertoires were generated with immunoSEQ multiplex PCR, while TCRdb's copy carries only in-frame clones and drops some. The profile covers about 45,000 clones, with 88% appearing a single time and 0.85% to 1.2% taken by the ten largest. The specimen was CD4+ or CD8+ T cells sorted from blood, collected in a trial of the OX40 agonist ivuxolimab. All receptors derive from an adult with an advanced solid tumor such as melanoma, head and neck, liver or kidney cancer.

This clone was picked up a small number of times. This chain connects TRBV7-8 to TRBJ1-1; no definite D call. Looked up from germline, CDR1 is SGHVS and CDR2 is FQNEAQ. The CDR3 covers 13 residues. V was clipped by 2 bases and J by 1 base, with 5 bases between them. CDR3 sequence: CASSLMWNTEAFF. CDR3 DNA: TGTGCCAGCAGCTTAATGTGGAACACTGAAGCTTTCTTT.

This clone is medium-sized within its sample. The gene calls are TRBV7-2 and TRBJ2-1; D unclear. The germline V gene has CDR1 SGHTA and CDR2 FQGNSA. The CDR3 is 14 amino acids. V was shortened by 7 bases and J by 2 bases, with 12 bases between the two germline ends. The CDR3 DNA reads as TGTGCCAGCAAGAGCGACCCCGCCTACAATGAGCAGTTCTTC. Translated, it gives CASKSDPAYNEQFF.

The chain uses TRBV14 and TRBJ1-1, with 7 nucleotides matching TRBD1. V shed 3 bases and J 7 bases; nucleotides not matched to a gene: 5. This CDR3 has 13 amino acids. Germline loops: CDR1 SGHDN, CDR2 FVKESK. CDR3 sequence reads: CASSQNRGIEAFF. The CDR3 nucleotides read TGTGCCAGCAGCCAGAACAGGGGTATTGAAGCTTTCTTT.

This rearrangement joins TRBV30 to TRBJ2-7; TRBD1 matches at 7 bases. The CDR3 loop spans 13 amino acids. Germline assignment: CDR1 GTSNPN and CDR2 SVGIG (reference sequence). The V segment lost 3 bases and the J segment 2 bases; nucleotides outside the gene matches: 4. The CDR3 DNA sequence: TGTGCCTGGAGGGGACAGACAGCCTACGAGCAGTACTTC. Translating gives CAWRGQTAYEQYF.

DNA for the CDR3: TGCGCCAGCAGCCAAGATAGACTAGCGGGAGTGTTTCGGCAGTTCTTC. Its protein is CASSQDRLAGVFRQFF. The chain combines TRBV4-3 with TRBJ2-1; 12 bases line up with TRBD2. The CDR3 is 16 amino acids. Germline CDR1 reads LGHNA; CDR2 reads YSLEER. Unmatched junction bases numbered 9, after V lost 0 bases and J lost 12 bases.

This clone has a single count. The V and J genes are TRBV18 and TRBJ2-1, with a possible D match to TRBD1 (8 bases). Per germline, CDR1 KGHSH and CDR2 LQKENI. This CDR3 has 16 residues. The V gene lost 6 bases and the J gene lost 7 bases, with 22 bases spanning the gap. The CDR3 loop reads CASSPTILQGGNEQFF. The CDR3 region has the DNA TGTGCCAGCTCCCCGACCATATTACAGGGGGGGAATGAGCAGTTCTTC.

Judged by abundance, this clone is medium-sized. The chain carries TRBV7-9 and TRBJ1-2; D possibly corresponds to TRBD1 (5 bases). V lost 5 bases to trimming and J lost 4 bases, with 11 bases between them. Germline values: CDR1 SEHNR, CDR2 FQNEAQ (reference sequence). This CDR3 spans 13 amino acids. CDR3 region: CASSRGPSYGYTF. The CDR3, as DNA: TGTGCCAGCAGCCGGGGACCCAGCTATGGCTACACCTTC.

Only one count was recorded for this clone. This CDR3 is CASSLGTGPHTQYF. CDR3 DNA sequence: TGTGCCAGCAGCTTGGGGACAGGTCCACATACGCAGTATTTT. V and J are TRBV7-2 and TRBJ2-3; 8 bases are shared with TRBD1. The CDR3 is made up of 14 amino acids. Losses at the gene ends were 3 bases for V and 7 bases for J; bases not matched to a gene: 6. Germline V gene sequence: CDR1 SGHTA, CDR2 FQGNSA.

CDR3 residues: CASSHSGEITDTQYF. In DNA form, the CDR3 reads TGTGCCAGCAGTCATAGCGGGGAAATAACAGATACGCAGTATTTT. This sequence joins TRBV6-4 and TRBJ2-3; 8 bases agree with TRBD2. This CDR3 spans 15 amino acids. Germline V gene data show CDR1 as MRHNA and CDR2 as SNTAGT. The trim removed 5 bases at V and 3 bases at J, leaving 7 bases unmatched.

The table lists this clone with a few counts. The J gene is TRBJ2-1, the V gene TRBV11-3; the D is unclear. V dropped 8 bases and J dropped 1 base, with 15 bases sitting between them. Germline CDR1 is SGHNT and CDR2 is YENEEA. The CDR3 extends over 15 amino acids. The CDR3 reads CASRSMKGSYNEQFF. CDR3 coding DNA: TGTGCCAGCCGCAGTATGAAGGGATCCTACAATGAGCAGTTCTTC.

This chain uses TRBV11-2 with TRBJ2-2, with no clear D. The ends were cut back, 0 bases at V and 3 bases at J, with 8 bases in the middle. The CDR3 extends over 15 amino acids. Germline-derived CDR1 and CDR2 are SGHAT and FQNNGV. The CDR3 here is CASSLDPRDTGELFF. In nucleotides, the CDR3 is TGTGCCAGCAGCTTAGATCCAAGGGACACCGGGGAGCTGTTTTTT.

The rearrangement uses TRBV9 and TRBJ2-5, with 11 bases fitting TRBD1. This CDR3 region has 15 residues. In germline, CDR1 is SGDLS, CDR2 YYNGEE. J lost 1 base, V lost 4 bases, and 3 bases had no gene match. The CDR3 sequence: CASSLGTGGQETQYF. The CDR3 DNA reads TGTGCCAGCAGCCTCGGGACAGGGGGCCAAGAGACCCAGTACTTC.

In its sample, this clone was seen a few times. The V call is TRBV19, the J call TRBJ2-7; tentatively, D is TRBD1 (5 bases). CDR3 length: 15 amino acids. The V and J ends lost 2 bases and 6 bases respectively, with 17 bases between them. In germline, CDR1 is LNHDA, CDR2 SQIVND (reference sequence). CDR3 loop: CASSISGRVRSEQYF. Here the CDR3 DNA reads TGTGCCAGTAGTATATCGGGCAGGGTCCGTTCCGAGCAGTACTTC. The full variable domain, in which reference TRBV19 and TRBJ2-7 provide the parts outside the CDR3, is DGGITQSPKYLFRKEGQNVTLSCEQNLNHDAMYWYRQDPGQGLRLIYYSQIVNDFQKGDIAEGYSVSREKKESFPLTVTSAQKNPTAFYLCASSISGRVRSEQYFGPGTRLTVT.

The CDR3 is CASSIGSGSPYEQYF. As DNA, the CDR3 is TGTGCCAGTAGTATAGGTAGCGGGTCACCCTACGAGCAGTACTTC. This chain uses TRBV19 with TRBJ2-7; 7 bases fit TRBD2. The germline V gene encodes CDR1 LNHDA and CDR2 SQIVND (reference sequence). The CDR3 has 15 residues. J gave up 2 bases and V 1 base, and 5 bases lay outside the gene matches.

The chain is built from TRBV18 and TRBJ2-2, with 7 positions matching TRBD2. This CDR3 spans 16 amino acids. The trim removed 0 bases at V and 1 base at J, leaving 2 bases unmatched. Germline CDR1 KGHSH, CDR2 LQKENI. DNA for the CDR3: TGTGCCAGCTCACCACCAACGGGAGGGAACACCGGGGAGCTGTTTTTT. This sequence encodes CASSPPTGGNTGELFF.

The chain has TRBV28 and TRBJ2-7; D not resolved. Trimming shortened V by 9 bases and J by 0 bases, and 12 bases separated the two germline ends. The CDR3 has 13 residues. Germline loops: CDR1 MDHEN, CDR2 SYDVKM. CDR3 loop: CAREDTTSYEQYF. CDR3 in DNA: TGTGCCAGGGAAGACACGACCTCCTACGAGCAGTACTTC.